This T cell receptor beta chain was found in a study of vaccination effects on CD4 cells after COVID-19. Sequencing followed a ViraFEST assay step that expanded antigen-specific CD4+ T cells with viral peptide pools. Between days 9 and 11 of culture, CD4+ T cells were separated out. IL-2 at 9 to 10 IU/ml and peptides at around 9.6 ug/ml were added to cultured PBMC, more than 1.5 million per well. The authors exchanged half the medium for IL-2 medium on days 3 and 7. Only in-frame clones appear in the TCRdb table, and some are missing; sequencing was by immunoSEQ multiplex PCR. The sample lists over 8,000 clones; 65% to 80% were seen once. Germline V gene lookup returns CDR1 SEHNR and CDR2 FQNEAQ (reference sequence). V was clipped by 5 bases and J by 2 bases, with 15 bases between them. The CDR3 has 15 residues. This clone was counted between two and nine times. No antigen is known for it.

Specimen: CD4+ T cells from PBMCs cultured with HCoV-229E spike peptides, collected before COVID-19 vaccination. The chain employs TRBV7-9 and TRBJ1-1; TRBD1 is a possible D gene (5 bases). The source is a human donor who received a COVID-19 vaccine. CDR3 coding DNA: TGTGCCAGCAGCACGAAATACAGGAATAACACTGAAGCTTTCTTT. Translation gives CASSTKYRNNTEAFF.